This TCR beta chain appears in the sequencing data of a study of follicular helper T cells after annual influenza vaccination. The table came from immunoSEQ multiplex PCR; TCRdb's copy has only in-frame clones and leaves some out. The table includes some 5,900 clones, roughly four fifths detected once. CDR3 length: 17 residues. J gave up 5 bases and V 6 bases, and 11 bases lay outside the gene matches. CDR1 is SGHVS and CDR2 is FQNEAQ in the germline V gene. Time point denoted: 2015-2016 season, pre-vaccination. This clonotype was sampled from an adult who received the influenza vaccine. This material consisted of CXCR5- memory CD4+ T cells sorted from blood, taken on the day of influenza vaccination. The chain recombines TRBV7-8 with TRBJ2-1; 12 nucleotides align to TRBD2. The CDR3 here is CASRPNPGLAGHNEQFF. The CDR3 region has the DNA TGTGCCAGCAGACCAAATCCGGGACTAGCGGGTCACAATGAGCAGTTCTTC.